Listed below are T cell receptor beta chains from one sample, sequenced in a study of cytomegalovirus exposure and HLA in healthy donors. The protocol was immunoSEQ multiplex PCR, while the TCRdb copy is restricted to in-frame clones and leaves out a portion. The sample carries about 190,000 clones, roughly 84% recorded once. Sequences were obtained from PBMCs. Receptor source: a woman between 45 and 60 years old in good health and CMV-seropositive. CDR3s include the opening cysteine and the closing phenylalanine or tryptophan. The D gene is left open where the match is weak. Some rows mark clone size as missing; the rest say once, few, many or name a class of expanded clone.

abundance	j_gene	v_gene	d_gene	CDR3nt	CDR3aa
-	TRBJ1-6	TRBV6-5	-	TGTGCCAGCAGTTACTCTTCAGGGGCTGGATCACCCCTCCACTTT	CASSYSSGAGSPLHF
-	TRBJ2-7	TRBV27	-	TGTGCCAGCAGCTTCACTTCCCGCTCCTACGAGCAGTACTTC	CASSFTSRSYEQYF
-	TRBJ1-2	TRBV15	-	TGTGCCACCAGCAGAGCCCAGACAGGAACTAACTATGGCTACACCTTC	CATSRAQTGTNYGYTF
-	TRBJ2-2	TRBV29-1	TRBD1	TGCAGCGCTAGACAGGGGACCACCGGGGAGCTGTTTTTT	CSARQGTTGELFF
-	TRBJ1-6	TRBV5-1	-	TGCGCCAGCAGTCCGTCCGAGGATTCACCCCTCCACTTT	CASSPSEDSPLHF
-	TRBJ1-5	TRBV7-2	TRBD1	TGTGCCAGCAGCTATCCACAGGGGAGGTTGCATTTT	CASSYPQGRLHF
-	TRBJ1-2	TRBV6-1	-	TGTGCCAGCAGTGTCCTGTTGGGTCCGTCGGGAGGGTATGGCTACACCTTC	CASSVLLGPSGGYGYTF
-	TRBJ2-3	TRBV7-2	-	TGTGCCAGCAGCTTATCGGAGAATACGCAGTATTTT	CASSLSENTQYF
once	TRBJ1-1	TRBV4-1	-	TGCGCCAGCAGCCAGGAGGAGAGGTCACGGGCTGAAGCTTTCTTT	CASSQEERSRAEAFF
-	TRBJ2-1	TRBV6-1	TRBD2	TGTGCCAGCACGGAATCAGCGGGGGGCAGTAATGAGCAGTTCTTC	CASTESAGGSNEQFF
once	TRBJ1-2	TRBV27	-	TGTGCCAGCAGTTTAGCCCCCGCGGGGTGGGGCTACACCTTC	CASSLAPAGWGYTF